The TCR beta chain described here comes from a study of T cells in Graves' hyperthyroidism and ophthalmopathy. V gave up 0 bases and J gave up 3 bases; unmatched junction bases: 15. This CDR3 is 20 amino acids long. The germline V gene encodes CDR1 MGHRA and CDR2 YSYEKL. Of note for this clonotype: Its matching antigen is unknown.

The study, taken as a whole, reports: Ophthalmopathy was told apart from stable hyperthyroidism by a 13 V-J model.

TCR beta CDR3 regions were amplified from RNA. TCR CDR3 underwent first-round RT-PCR with the HTBI primer set. TCRdb reanalysed the multiplex PCR reads using MiXCR and keeps one entry per CDR3 protein. The sample records roughly 630,000 distinct CDR3 sequences, approximately 14% being singletons. Based on clinical symptoms, serum thyroxine and TRAb, thyroid ultrasound and orbital computed tomography, diagnoses were reached. The authors took PBMCs from 9.5 to 10 ml fresh peripheral blood. The sequence came from a young woman with Graves' hyperthyroidism. What was sequenced was blood. This sequence joins TRBV4-1 and TRBJ1-5; 9 nucleotides line up with TRBD1. The CDR3, as DNA: TGCGCCAGCAGCCAAGAAAGGGGGGGCAGATACAGGGGGCTCAATCAGCCCCAGCATTTT. Protein sequence: CASSQERGGRYRGLNQPQHF.